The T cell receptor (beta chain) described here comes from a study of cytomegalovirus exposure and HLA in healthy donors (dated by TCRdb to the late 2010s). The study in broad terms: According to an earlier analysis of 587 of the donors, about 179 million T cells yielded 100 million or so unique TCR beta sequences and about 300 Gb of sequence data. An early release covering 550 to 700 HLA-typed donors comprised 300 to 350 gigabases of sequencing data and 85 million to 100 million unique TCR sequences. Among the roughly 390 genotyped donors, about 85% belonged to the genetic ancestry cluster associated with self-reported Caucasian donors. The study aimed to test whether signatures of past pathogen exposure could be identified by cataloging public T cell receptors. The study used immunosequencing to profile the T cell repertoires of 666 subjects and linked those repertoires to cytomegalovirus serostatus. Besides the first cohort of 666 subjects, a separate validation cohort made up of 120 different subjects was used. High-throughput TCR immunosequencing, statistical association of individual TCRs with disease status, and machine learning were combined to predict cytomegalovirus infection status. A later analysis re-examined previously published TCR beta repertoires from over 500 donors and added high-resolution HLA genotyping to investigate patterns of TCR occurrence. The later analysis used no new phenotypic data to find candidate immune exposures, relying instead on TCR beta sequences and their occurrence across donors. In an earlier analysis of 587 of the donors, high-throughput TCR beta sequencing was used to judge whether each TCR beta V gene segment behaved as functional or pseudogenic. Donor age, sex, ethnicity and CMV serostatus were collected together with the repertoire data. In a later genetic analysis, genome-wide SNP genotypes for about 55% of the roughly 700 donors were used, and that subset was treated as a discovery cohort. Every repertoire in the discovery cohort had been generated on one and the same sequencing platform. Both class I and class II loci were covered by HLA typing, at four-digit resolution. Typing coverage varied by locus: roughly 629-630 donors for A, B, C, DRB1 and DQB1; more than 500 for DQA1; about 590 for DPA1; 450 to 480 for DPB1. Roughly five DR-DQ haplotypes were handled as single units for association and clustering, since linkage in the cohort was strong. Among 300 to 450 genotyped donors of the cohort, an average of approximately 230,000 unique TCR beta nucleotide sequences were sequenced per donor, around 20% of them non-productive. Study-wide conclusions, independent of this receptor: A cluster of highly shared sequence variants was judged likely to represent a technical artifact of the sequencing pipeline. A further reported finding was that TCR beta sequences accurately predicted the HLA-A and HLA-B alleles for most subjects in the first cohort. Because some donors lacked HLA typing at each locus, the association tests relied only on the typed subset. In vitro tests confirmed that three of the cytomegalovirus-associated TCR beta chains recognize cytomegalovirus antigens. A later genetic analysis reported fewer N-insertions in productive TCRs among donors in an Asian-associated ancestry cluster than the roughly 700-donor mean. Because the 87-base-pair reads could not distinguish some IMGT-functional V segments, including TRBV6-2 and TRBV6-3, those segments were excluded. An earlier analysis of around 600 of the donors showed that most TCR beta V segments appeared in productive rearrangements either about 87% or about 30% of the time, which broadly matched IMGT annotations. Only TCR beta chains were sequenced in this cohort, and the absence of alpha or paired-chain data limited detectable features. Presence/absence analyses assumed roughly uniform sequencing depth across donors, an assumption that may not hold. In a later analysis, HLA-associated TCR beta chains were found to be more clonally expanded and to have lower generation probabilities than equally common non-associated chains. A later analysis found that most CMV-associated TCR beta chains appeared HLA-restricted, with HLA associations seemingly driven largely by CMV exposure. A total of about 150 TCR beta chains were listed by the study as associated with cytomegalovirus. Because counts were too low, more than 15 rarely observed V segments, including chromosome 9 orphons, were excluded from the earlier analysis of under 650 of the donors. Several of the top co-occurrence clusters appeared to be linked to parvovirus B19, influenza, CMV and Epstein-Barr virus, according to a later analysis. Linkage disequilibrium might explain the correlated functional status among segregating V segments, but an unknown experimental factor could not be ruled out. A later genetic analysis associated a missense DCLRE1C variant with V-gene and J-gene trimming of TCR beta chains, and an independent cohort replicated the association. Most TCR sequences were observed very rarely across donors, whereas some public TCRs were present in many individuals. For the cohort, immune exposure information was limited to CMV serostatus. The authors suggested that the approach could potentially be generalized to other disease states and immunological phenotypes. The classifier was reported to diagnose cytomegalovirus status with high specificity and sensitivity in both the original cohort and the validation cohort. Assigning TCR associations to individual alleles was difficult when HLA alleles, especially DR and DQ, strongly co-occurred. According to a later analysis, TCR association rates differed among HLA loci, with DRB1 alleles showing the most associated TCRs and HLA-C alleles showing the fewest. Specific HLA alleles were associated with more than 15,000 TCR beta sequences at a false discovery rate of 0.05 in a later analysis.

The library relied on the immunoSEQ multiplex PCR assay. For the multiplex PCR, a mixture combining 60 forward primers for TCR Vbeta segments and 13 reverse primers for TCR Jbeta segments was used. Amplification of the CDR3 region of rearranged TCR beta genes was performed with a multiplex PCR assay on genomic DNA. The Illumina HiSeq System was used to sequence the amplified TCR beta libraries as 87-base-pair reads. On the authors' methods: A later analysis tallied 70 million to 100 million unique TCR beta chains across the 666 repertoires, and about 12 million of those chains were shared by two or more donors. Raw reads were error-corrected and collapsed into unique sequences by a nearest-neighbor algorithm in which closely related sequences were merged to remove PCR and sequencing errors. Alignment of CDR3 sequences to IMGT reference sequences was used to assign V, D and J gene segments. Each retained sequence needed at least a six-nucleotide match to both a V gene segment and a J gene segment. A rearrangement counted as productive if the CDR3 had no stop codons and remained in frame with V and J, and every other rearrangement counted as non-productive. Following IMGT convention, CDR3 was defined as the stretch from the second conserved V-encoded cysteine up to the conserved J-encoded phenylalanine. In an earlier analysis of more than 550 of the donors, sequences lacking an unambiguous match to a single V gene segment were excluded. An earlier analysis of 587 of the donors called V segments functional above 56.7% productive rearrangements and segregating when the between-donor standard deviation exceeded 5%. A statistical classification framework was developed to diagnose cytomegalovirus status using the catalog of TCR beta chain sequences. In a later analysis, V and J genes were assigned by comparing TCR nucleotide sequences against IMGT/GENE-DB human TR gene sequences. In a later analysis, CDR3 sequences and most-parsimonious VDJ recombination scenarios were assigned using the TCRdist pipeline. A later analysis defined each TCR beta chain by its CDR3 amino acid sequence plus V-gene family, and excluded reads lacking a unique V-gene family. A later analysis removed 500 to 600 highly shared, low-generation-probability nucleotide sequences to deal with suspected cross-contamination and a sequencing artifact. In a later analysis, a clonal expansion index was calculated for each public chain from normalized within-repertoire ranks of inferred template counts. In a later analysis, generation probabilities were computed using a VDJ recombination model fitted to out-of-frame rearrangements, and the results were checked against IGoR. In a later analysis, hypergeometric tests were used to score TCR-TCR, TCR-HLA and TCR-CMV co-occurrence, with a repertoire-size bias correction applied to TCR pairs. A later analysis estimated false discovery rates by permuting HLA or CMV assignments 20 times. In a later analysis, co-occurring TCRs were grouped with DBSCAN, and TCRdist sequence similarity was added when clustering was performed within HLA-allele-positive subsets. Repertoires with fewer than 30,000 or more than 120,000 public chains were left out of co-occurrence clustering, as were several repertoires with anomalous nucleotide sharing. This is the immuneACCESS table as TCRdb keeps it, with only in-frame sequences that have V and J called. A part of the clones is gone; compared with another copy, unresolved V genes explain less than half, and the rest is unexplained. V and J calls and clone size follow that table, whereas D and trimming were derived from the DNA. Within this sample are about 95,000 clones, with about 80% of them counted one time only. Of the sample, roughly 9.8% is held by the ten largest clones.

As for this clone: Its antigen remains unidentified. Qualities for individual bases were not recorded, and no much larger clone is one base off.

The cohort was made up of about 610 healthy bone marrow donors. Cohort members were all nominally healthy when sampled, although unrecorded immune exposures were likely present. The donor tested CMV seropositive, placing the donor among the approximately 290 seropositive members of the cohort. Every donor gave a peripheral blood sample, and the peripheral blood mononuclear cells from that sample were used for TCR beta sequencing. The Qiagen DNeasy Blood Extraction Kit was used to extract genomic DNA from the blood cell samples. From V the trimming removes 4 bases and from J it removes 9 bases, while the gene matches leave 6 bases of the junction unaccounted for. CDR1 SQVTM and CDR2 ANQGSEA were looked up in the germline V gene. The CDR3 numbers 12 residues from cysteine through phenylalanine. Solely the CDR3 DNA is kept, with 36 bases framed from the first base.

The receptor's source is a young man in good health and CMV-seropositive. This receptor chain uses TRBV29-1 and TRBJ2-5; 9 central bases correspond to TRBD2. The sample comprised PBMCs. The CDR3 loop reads CSVGGTSNPQYF. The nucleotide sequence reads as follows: TGCAGCGTTGGAGGGACTAGCAATCCCCAGTACTTC.